These 5 T cell receptor beta chains came from one sample sequenced in a study of T cell responses to AZD1222 COVID-19 vaccine. TCRdb keeps only in-frame clones here, not all; method: immunoSEQ multiplex PCR. The sample holds more than 85,000 clones; 70% to 90% are singletons and the top ten take around 3%. The sequencing used peripheral blood, collected on day 0 of AZD1222 vaccination. The receptor source for this set is an adult in good health.

This chain connects TRBV4-2 to TRBJ1-2; 7 bases align to TRBD1. The V gene's germline CDR1 is LGHNA and CDR2 YNFKEQ. This CDR3 has 16 residues. The V and J ends lost 1 base and 6 bases, in that order; junction bases with no gene match: 11. Here the CDR3 reads CASSQGGTEARNGYTF. The CDR3 nucleotides are TGTGCCAGCAGCCAAGGGGGGACAGAAGCTAGAAATGGCTACACCTTC.

The gene calls are TRBV5-1 and TRBJ2-3, with a tentative D call TRBD1 (6 bases). The CDR3 is 15 residues long. In germline, CDR1 is SGHRS, CDR2 YFSETQ. V dropped 0 bases and J dropped 3 bases, with 11 bases sitting between them. CDR3 coding DNA: TGCGCCAGCAGCTTGGAGGGCAGGGGTACAGATACGCAGTATTTT. Amino acids: CASSLEGRGTDTQYF.

The chain employs TRBV19 and TRBJ1-2, with 7 bases fitting TRBD1. In germline, CDR1 is LNHDA, CDR2 SQIVND (reference sequence). V dropped 4 bases and J dropped 8; count of bases not matched to a gene: 13. The CDR3 totals 15 residues. The CDR3 DNA reads as TGTGCCAGTAGTACTCATAGGAGGGACAGTGCGGGCTACACCTTC. It encodes CASSTHRRDSAGYTF.

This chain's CDR3 is CASTLTPRAEAFF. In nucleotides, the CDR3 is TGTGCCAGTACCTTGACCCCTAGGGCTGAAGCTTTCTTT. This chain connects TRBV19 to TRBJ1-1, with unresolved D. Trimming removed 7 bases at V and 6 bases at J, with 15 bases between. In germline, CDR1 is LNHDA, CDR2 SQIVND (reference sequence). CDR3 length equals 13 residues.

The count of this clone is one. The V and J genes are TRBV18 and TRBJ1-3; 8 nucleotides agree with TRBD1. The CDR3 runs 14 residues. Germline CDR1 reads KGHSH; CDR2 reads LQKENI. The V and J ends lost 8 bases and 2 bases, in that order; junction bases with no gene match: 5. CDR3 loop: CASTGTGTGNTIYF. CDR3 nucleotide sequence: TGTGCCAGCACCGGGACAGGTACTGGAAACACCATATATTTT.